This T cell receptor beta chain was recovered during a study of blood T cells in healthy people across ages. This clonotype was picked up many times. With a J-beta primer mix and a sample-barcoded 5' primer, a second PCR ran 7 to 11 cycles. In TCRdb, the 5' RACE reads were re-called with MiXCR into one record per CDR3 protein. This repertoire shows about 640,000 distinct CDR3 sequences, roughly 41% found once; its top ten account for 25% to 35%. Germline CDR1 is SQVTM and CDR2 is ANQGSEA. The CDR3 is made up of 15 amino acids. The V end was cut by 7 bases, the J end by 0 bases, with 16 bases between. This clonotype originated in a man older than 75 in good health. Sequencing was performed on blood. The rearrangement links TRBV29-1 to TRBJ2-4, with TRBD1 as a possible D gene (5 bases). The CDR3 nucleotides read TGCAGCGCATACCTAACAGGTGAAGCCAAAAACATTCAGTACTTC. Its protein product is CSAYLTGEAKNIQYF.